This T cell receptor (beta chain) emerged from a study of CD8 T cells in ankylosing spondylitis. Points from the study as a whole: In ankylosing spondylitis blood, a motif of roughly 8 highly homologous TCR beta variants appeared characteristic.

TCRdb redid the calling of the 5' RACE reads with MiXCR, one entry per CDR3 protein. The sample lists hundreds of thousands of distinct CDR3 sequences; roughly 26% were seen once. Germline V gene sequence: CDR1 SEHNR, CDR2 FQNEAQ (reference sequence). CDR3 length equals 16 residues. Trimming removed 5 bases at V and 1 base at J, with 17 bases between. Notes on this clonotype: The antigen is not known.

The sequence derives from a male donor with ankylosing spondylitis. The sequencing sample was made of blood, either unsorted or a sorted T cell fraction (not recorded which). The V call is TRBV7-9, the J call TRBJ1-1; D is possibly TRBD1 (6 bases). The DNA for the CDR3 is TGTGCCAGCAGCCCCGGGACATTGGTACAGAACACTGAAGCTTTCTTT. It specifies CASSPGTLVQNTEAFF. The full variable domain, its missing parts supplied by reference TRBV7-9 and TRBJ1-1, is DTGVSQNPRHKITKRGQNVTFRCDPISEHNRLYWYRQTLGQGPEFLTYFQNEAQLEKSRLLSDRFSAERPKGSFSTLEIQRTEQGDSAMYLCASSPGTLVQNTEAFFGQGTRLTVV.